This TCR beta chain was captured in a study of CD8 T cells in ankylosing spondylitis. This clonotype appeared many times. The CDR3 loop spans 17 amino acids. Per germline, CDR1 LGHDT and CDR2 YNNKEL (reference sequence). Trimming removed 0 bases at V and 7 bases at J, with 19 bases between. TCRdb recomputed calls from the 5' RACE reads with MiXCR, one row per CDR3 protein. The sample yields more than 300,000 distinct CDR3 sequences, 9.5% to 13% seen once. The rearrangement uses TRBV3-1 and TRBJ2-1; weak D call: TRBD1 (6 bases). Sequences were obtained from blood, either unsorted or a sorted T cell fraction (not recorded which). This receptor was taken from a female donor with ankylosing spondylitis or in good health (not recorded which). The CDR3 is CASSQDRTGKVSNEQFF. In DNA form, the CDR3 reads TGTGCCAGCAGCCAAGACCGAACAGGGAAGGTGTCAAATGAGCAGTTCTTC.